A single sample gave rise to the 31 T cell receptor beta chains below, sequenced in a study of cytomegalovirus exposure and HLA in healthy donors (dated by TCRdb to 2016 to 2017). Libraries came from the immunoSEQ multiplex PCR assay. The multiplex PCR relied on a mix of 60 forward primers for TCR Vbeta segments and 13 reverse primers for TCR Jbeta segments. TCRdb re-hosts the immuneACCESS table, in-frame sequences only. Its copies lack some clones; in the studies checked, an unresolved V gene accounts for under half of them, and the cause for the rest is not known. The sample profile shows 160,000 or so clones; around 76% of them were found once. The leading ten clones occupy more than 1.2% of the sample. The source material was PBMCs. The source is a man in his sixties in good health and CMV-seronegative.

This sequence joins TRBV10-3 and TRBJ1-4; D is possibly TRBD1 (6 bases). The CDR3 totals 14 residues. CDR1 ENHRY and CDR2 SYGVKD come from the germline V gene. V was cut by 2 bases and J by 6 bases, with 10 bases left in between. The CDR3 DNA reads TGTGCCATCAGTGAGGGACAGAATTATGAAAAACTGTTTTTT. It specifies CAISEGQNYEKLFF.

This chain connects TRBV19 to TRBJ2-7, with TRBD2 matching over 8 bases. V lost 3 bases and J lost 3; bases outside the gene matches: 7. The CDR3 is made up of 15 amino acids. The germline CDR1 and CDR2 sequences are LNHDA and SQIVND (reference sequence). CDR3 coding DNA: TGTGCCAGTAGTATTGGCGCGGGAGGCGGCTACGAGCAGTACTTC. This encodes CASSIGAGGGYEQYF.

The chain recombines TRBV7-9 with TRBJ2-1; 13 bases map to TRBD2. Germline V gene sequence: CDR1 SEHNR, CDR2 FQNEAQ (reference sequence). This CDR3 is built from 15 residues. J was trimmed by 5 bases and V by 5 bases; bases with no gene match: 3. The CDR3 region is CASSPGLAGDNEQFF. The CDR3 bases are TGTGCCAGCAGCCCCGGACTAGCGGGGGACAATGAGCAGTTCTTC.

This clone showed up just a few times. The chain combines TRBV2 with TRBJ2-5; 8 bases align to TRBD2. The CDR3 is made up of 14 amino acids. The V gene end was trimmed by 4 bases and the J gene end by 4 bases; junction bases not matched to a gene: 5. Germline lookup yields CDR1 SNHLY and CDR2 FYNNEI. The CDR3 bases are TGTGCCAGCAGTGGGGGAGCGGGAGTAGAGACCCAGTACTTC. It encodes CASSGGAGVETQYF. The whole variable domain, remainder taken from reference TRBV2 and TRBJ2-5, is EPEVTQTPSHQVTQMGQEVILRCVPISNHLYFYWYRQILGQKVEFLVSFYNNEISEKSEIFDDQFSVERPDGSNFTLKIRSTKLEDSAMYFCASSGGAGVETQYFGPGTRLLVL.

This chain joins TRBV28 and TRBJ2-2; no clear D gene. This CDR3 has 14 amino acids. The germline V gene encodes CDR1 MDHEN and CDR2 SYDVKM. V was cut by 3 bases and J by 7 bases, with 12 bases left in between. The CDR3 sequence: CASSLWHSGGELFF. CDR3 coding DNA: TGTGCCAGCAGTTTGTGGCATTCTGGCGGGGAGCTGTTTTTT.

The V call is TRBV7-9, the J call TRBJ1-4; the D gene is possibly TRBD1 (6 bases). The germline CDR1 and CDR2 sequences are SEHNR and FQNEAQ (reference sequence). Trimming took off 6 bases at V and 3 bases at J, with 11 bases between the two ends. CDR3 length: 14 amino acids. CDR3 sequence reads: CASSMGASNEKLFF. In nucleotides, the CDR3 is TGTGCCAGCAGTATGGGGGCATCTAATGAAAAACTGTTTTTT.

The chain carries TRBV5-6 and TRBJ2-1, with 13 bases fitting TRBD2. With V trimmed by 3 bases and J by 4 bases, 4 bases remained unmatched. This CDR3 is built from 16 residues. The germline CDR1 and CDR2 sequences are SGHDT and YYEEEE. As DNA, the CDR3 is TGTGCCAGCAGCTCTTTACTAGCGGGAGGGTACAATGAGCAGTTCTTC. Residues: CASSSLLAGGYNEQFF.

This rearrangement joins TRBV5-6 to TRBJ1-1; 7 bases match TRBD1. Germline V gene sequence: CDR1 SGHDT, CDR2 YYEEEE. The junction had 3 bases not matched to a gene; V was cut back by 0 bases and J by 1 base. This CDR3 is built from 15 residues. The CDR3 protein is CASSLGPGGNTEAFF. The CDR3 bases are TGTGCCAGCAGCTTGGGTCCAGGGGGGAACACTGAAGCTTTCTTT. Based on the CDR3 plus reference TRBV5-6 and TRBJ1-1, the full variable domain is DAGVTQSPTHLIKTRGQQVTLRCSPKSGHDTVSWYQQALGQGPQFIFQYYEEEERQRGNFPDRFSGHQFPNYSSELNVNALLLGDSALYLCASSLGPGGNTEAFFGQGTRLTVV.

The chain is built from TRBV30 and TRBJ2-7, with no clear D. V gave up 0 bases and J gave up 2 bases, with 5 bases separating them. Germline loops: CDR1 GTSNPN, CDR2 SVGIG (reference sequence). The CDR3 has 12 residues. As DNA, the CDR3 is TGTGCCTGGAGTGTAGCGACCTACGAGCAGTACTTC. Protein sequence: CAWSVATYEQYF. The full variable domain, completed using reference TRBV30 and TRBJ2-7, is SQTIHQWPATLVQPVGSPLSLECTVEGTSNPNLYWYRQAAGRGLQLLFYSVGIGQISSEVPQNLSASRPQDRQFILSSKKLLLSDSGFYLCAWSVATYEQYFGPGTRLTVT.

The chain uses TRBV14 and TRBJ2-7; TRBD1 is a possible D gene (6 bases). The CDR3 has 14 amino acids. Trimming left V 2 bases short and J 0 bases short, with 8 bases between. In germline, CDR1 is SGHDN, CDR2 FVKESK. CDR3 nucleotides: TGTGCCAGCAGCCAACTACAGGGCTCCTACGAGCAGTACTTC. Its translation is CASSQLQGSYEQYF.

The gene calls are TRBV4-3 and TRBJ2-1, with 9 positions matching TRBD2. Trimming cost V 4 bases and J 9 bases; bases outside gene matches: 7. Germline V gives CDR1 LGHNA, CDR2 YSLEER. The CDR3 is 14 amino acids. In nucleotides, the CDR3 is TGCGCCAGCAGCCTTCGTTCGACTAGCGGTGAGCAGTTCTTC. This encodes CASSLRSTSGEQFF.

Regarding this clone: At one end the junction does not follow the germline gene, possibly because of a read error. This rearrangement joins TRBV4-1 to TRBJ1-2; D may be TRBD1 (6 bases). The CDR3 totals 12 residues. Per the germline V gene, CDR1 is MGHRA and CDR2 is YSYEKL. As DNA, the CDR3 is TGCGCCAGCAGCCACTCCCAGGACAGCCGACGCTTC. Amino acids: CASSHSQDSRRF.

This clone has only a few counts. The gene calls are TRBV7-6 and TRBJ2-2, with unresolved D. In germline, CDR1 is SGHVS, CDR2 FNYEAQ. The CDR3 totals 15 residues. V lost 2 bases and J lost 5, with 12 bases in between. The CDR3 region has the DNA TGTGCCAGCAGCTTATTTGTCAGTAATACCGGGGAGCTGTTTTTT. Protein: CASSLFVSNTGELFF.

The chain has TRBV6-1 and TRBJ1-2; tentatively, D is TRBD1 (5 bases). The V end lost 1 base, the J end lost 5 bases, and 14 bases lay between the germline ends. CDR3 length equals 15 residues. The germline CDR1 and CDR2 sequences are MNHNS and SASEGT. This chain's CDR3 is CASSEEGQGVYGYTF. CDR3 in DNA: TGTGCCAGCAGTGAAGAGGGGCAGGGTGTTTATGGCTACACCTTC.

To note about this clone: This may come from a read error, since a much larger clone is one base off. The CDR3 nucleotides read TGTGCCAGCAGCCCGGGACAGGCGAACACTGAAGCTTTCTTT. It specifies CASSPGQANTEAFF. The V and J genes are TRBV7-9 and TRBJ1-1, with TRBD1 matching 8 bases. The CDR3 totals 14 residues. Trimming took 5 bases from V and 1 from J; bases not matched to a gene: 3. Germline CDR1 is SEHNR and CDR2 is FQNEAQ (reference sequence).

The DNA for the CDR3 is TGTGCCAGTAGTCCGCGGAACAGGGGGTCTAATCAAGAGACCCAGTACTTC. It codes for CASSPRNRGSNQETQYF. V gene TRBV19 combines with J gene TRBJ2-5, with 8 bases aligning to TRBD1. The CDR3 runs to 17 residues. Trimming removed 5 bases from V and 2 bases from J; junction bases left unmatched: 13. CDR1 is LNHDA, CDR2 SQIVND, per germline (reference sequence).

The rearrangement uses TRBV18 and TRBJ2-1; 9 nucleotides align to TRBD1. The V segment lost 3 bases and the J segment 8 bases; nucleotides outside the gene matches: 11. The CDR3 runs to 16 residues. Germline V lookup: CDR1 KGHSH, CDR2 LQKENI. The CDR3 spells CASSPERQGVIHEQFF. The CDR3 DNA follows: TGTGCCAGCTCACCCGAACGACAGGGGGTAATTCATGAGCAGTTCTTC.

The chain carries TRBV5-1 and TRBJ2-7; perhaps TRBD1 as D (5 bases). Germline CDR1 and CDR2: SGHRS and YFSETQ. Trimming took 2 bases from V and 7 from J, leaving 16 bases between them. The CDR3 consists of 14 residues. In DNA form, the CDR3 reads TGCGCCAGCAGCTTTGAAGGGGTTTCAGGAGAGCAGTACTTC. Protein sequence: CASSFEGVSGEQYF.

The rearrangement links TRBV11-3 to TRBJ2-3; TRBD2 might be the D (6 bases). CDR3 length: 15 amino acids. V was shortened by 3 bases and J by 4 bases, with 14 bases between the two germline ends. Germline CDR1 is SGHNT and CDR2 is YENEEA. The CDR3: CASSLGGGASDTQYF. The DNA for the CDR3 is TGTGCCAGCAGCTTGGGTGGAGGGGCATCAGATACGCAGTATTTT.

The rearrangement links TRBV28 to TRBJ1-5; 9 bases align to TRBD1. Germline CDR1 is MDHEN and CDR2 is SYDVKM. V dropped 10 bases and J dropped 6; count of bases not matched to a gene: 10. This CDR3 spans 14 amino acids. CDR3 in amino acids: CATLGTGQGQPQHF. CDR3 nucleotide sequence: TGTGCCACCTTGGGGACAGGGCAAGGTCAGCCCCAGCATTTT.

The chain combines TRBV6-6 with TRBJ2-7, with D maybe TRBD2 (5 bases). Trimming removed 3 bases from V and 4 bases from J, with 16 bases in between. Germline values: CDR1 MNHNY, CDR2 SVGAGI (reference sequence). This CDR3 is 15 amino acids long. The DNA of the CDR3 is TGTGCCAGCAGTTATCAGAGGCCTAGCCCTTACGAGCAGTACTTC. Translated, it gives CASSYQRPSPYEQYF.

This rearrangement joins TRBV6-1 to TRBJ1-1, with TRBD1 as a possible D gene (6 bases). Trimming removed 2 bases from V and 4 bases from J, with 11 bases in between. The length of the CDR3 is 14 residues. Germline CDR1 is MNHNS and CDR2 is SASEGT. CDR3 in amino acids: CASSEYNRATEAFF. The CDR3 nucleotides read TGTGCCAGCAGTGAATACAACAGGGCCACTGAAGCTTTCTTT.

The chain carries TRBV29-1 and TRBJ1-1; D gene unclear. With 7 bases removed from V and 2 bases from J, the gap between germline ends came to 17 bases. The CDR3 consists of 14 residues. Per germline, CDR1 SQVTM and CDR2 ANQGSEA. DNA of the CDR3: TGCAGCGGAACCTCCACAGCCTACAACACTGAAGCTTTCTTT. The encoded protein is CSGTSTAYNTEAFF.

As for this clone: One end of the junction does not line up with germline, which may come from a read error. This sequence joins TRBV5-1 and TRBJ1-5, with 7 bases matching TRBD1. CDR1 and CDR2 (germline): SGHRS, YFSETQ. The CDR3 loop spans 16 amino acids. CDR3 sequence reads: CARSKSTGFSNQPQHF. The DNA for the CDR3 is TGCGCCCGCAGCAAATCGACAGGGTTCAGCAATCAGCCCCAGCATTTT.

The genes are TRBV4-3 and TRBJ1-2, with 9 bases aligning to TRBD1. The V segment lost 4 bases and the J segment 6 bases; nucleotides outside the gene matches: 6. The CDR3 sequence is 14 residues long. The germline gives CDR1 LGHNA, CDR2 YSLEER. CDR3 nucleotide sequence: TGCGCCAGCAGCCTTGGACAGGGGACCGATGGCTACACCTTC. This sequence encodes CASSLGQGTDGYTF.

This clone has a single count. The V call is TRBV6-5, the J call TRBJ2-7; a weak D match, TRBD2 (5 bases). V was clipped by 2 bases and J by 6 bases, with 14 bases between them. The CDR3 length is 14 residues. Germline loops: CDR1 MNHEY, CDR2 SVGAGI. CDR3 sequence reads: CASSYAGRGSEQYF. Written as DNA, the CDR3 is TGTGCCAGCAGTTACGCCGGACGGGGAAGCGAGCAGTACTTC.

The rearrangement links TRBV6-5 to TRBJ2-3; D perhaps matches TRBD2 (5 bases). The CDR3 covers 11 residues. The ends were cut back, 8 bases at V and 5 bases at J, with 8 bases in the middle. Per germline, CDR1 MNHEY and CDR2 SVGAGI. CDR3 in amino acids: CASRELDTQYF. CDR3 sequence (DNA): TGTGCCAGCCGGGAACTAGATACGCAGTATTTT.

This clone was recorded once. This sequence joins TRBV11-2 and TRBJ2-5, with a tentative D call TRBD1 (6 bases). Germline V gene data show CDR1 as SGHAT and CDR2 as FQNNGV. The CDR3 consists of 14 residues. V lost 6 bases, J lost 4 bases, and 15 bases lay in between. The CDR3 is CASSLLGARETQYF. The CDR3 nucleotides are TGTGCCAGCAGTCTCCTGGGGGCGCGAGAGACCCAGTACTTC.

V usage is TRBV5-1 and J usage is TRBJ2-5; D possibly corresponds to TRBD2 (5 bases). The DNA end is more similar to TRBJ2-7, so the J call may be wrong. CDR3 length: 20 residues. Germline V CDR1 and CDR2: SGHRS, YFSETQ. CDR3 in amino acids: CASSLELQVDFGGNPYEQYF. CDR3 sequence (DNA): TGCGCCAGCAGCTTGGAACTCCAGGTCGATTTCGGAGGAAATCCCTACGAGCAGTACTTC.

The J gene is TRBJ2-3, the V gene TRBV5-1; tentative D call: TRBD2 (6 bases). This CDR3 is built from 15 residues. Germline assignment: CDR1 SGHRS and CDR2 YFSETQ. V was trimmed by 3 bases and J by 4 bases, leaving 15 bases between them. The CDR3 DNA follows: TGCGCCAGCAGCTCGACTAGTTCCGGGCCAGATACGCAGTATTTT. As protein: CASSSTSSGPDTQYF.

CDR3 sequence reads: CASSYSIYSSGDTQYF. CDR3 nucleotide sequence: TGTGCCAGCAGTTACTCGATTTATTCTAGCGGGGATACGCAGTATTTT. V usage is TRBV6-5 and J usage is TRBJ2-3; 8 positions agree with TRBD2. Germline-derived CDR1 and CDR2 are MNHEY and SVGAGI. The CDR3 is 16 residues long. V gave up 0 bases and J gave up 6 bases; unmatched junction bases: 8.